The 32 T cell receptor beta chains below were found in one sample sequenced in a study of T cell responses to AZD1222 COVID-19 vaccine. The table came from immunoSEQ multiplex PCR; TCRdb's copy has only in-frame clones and leaves some out. The sample consists of around 130,000 clones, roughly 86% of them appearing once. Sequencing used peripheral blood, obtained 28 days after the second AZD1222 dose. Every receptor here comes from an adult who received the AZD1222 COVID-19 vaccine.

A few counts support this clone. The chain links TRBV27 to TRBJ2-1; D may be TRBD2 (6 bases). This CDR3 region has 14 residues. CDR1 is MNHEY, CDR2 SMNVEV, per germline (reference sequence). Trimming cost V 6 bases and J 4 bases, with 13 bases left between them. CDR3 DNA: TGTGCCAGCAGCGGGACTCCTCCGTACAATGAGCAGTTCTTC. Translating it yields CASSGTPPYNEQFF.

V gene TRBV7-9 combines with J gene TRBJ1-4; the match to TRBD1 covers 7 bases. The CDR3 has 13 residues. After removal of 5 bases from V and 8 bases from J, the junction contained 5 bases not matched to a gene. Germline CDR1 and CDR2: SEHNR and FQNEAQ (reference sequence). The CDR3 reads CASSGTEGEKLFF. The CDR3, as DNA: TGTGCCAGCAGCGGGACAGAGGGGGAAAAACTGTTTTTT.

The chain links TRBV7-3 to TRBJ1-1; D gene ambiguous. The CDR3 is made up of 13 amino acids. Trimming shortened V by 0 bases and J by 1 base, and 3 bases separated the two germline ends. The V gene's germline CDR1 is SGHTA and CDR2 FQGTGA. The CDR3 loop reads CASSLTQNTEAFF. The DNA for the CDR3 is TGTGCCAGCAGCTTAACGCAGAACACTGAAGCTTTCTTT.

The chain carries TRBV6-6 and TRBJ1-1; no clear D gene. The CDR3 loop spans 13 amino acids. Germline V gives CDR1 MNHNY, CDR2 SVGAGI (reference sequence). Deletions cut 2 bases from V and 6 bases from J, with 10 bases between. CDR3 in DNA: TGTGCCAGCAGTTACCGGGAAGGCGCTGAAGCTTTCTTT. Translated: CASSYREGAEAFF.

The rearrangement joins TRBV27 to TRBJ2-7; the D is unclear. The germline V and J ends were trimmed by 3 bases and 0 bases, with 9 bases remaining between them. CDR3 length: 14 amino acids. In germline, CDR1 is MNHEY, CDR2 SMNVEV (reference sequence). The DNA for the CDR3 is TGTGCCAGCAGTTTCTCGCGGACCTCCTACGAGCAGTACTTC. This encodes CASSFSRTSYEQYF.

This clone was recorded only once. Other DNA sequences in the sample encode the same CDR3. The genes are TRBV14 and TRBJ1-1; no clear D. Germline V gives CDR1 SGHDN, CDR2 FVKESK. This CDR3 region has 16 residues. V lost 0 bases, J lost 2 bases, and 13 bases lay in between. CDR3 sequence reads: CASSQDLGRINTEAFF. The CDR3 nucleotides are TGTGCCAGCAGCCAAGATCTAGGACGGATCAACACTGAAGCTTTCTTT. Variable domain in full (rest from reference TRBV14 and TRBJ1-1): EAGVTQFPSHSVIEKGQTVTLRCDPISGHDNLYWYRRVMGKEIKFLLHFVKESKQDESGMPNNRFLAERTGGTYSTLKVQPAELEDSGVYFCASSQDLGRINTEAFFGQGTRLTVV.

The J gene is TRBJ2-7, the V gene TRBV6-5; TRBD1 matches 10 bases. Losses at the gene ends were 5 bases for V and 5 bases for J; bases not matched to a gene: 9. From germline, CDR1 is MNHEY and CDR2 SVGAGI. This CDR3 comprises 15 residues. This CDR3 is CASSKPGQGRNEQYF. CDR3 coding DNA: TGTGCCAGCAGTAAACCGGGACAGGGGCGCAACGAGCAGTACTTC.

The chain employs TRBV13 and TRBJ2-3, with D possibly TRBD1 on 6 matching bases. With 7 bases removed from V and 3 bases from J, the gap between germline ends came to 17 bases. Germline V lookup: CDR1 PRHDT, CDR2 FYEKMQ (reference sequence). This CDR3 is 15 amino acids long. In nucleotides, the CDR3 is TGTGCCAGCACCTCTGGGGGCCGGGTGACAGATACGCAGTATTTT. Its translation: CASTSGGRVTDTQYF.

Only one count was recorded for this clone. The chain employs TRBV5-6 and TRBJ1-6; 7 nucleotides agree with TRBD1. The CDR3 contains 16 residues. Germline V lookup: CDR1 SGHDT, CDR2 YYEEEE. V lost 4 bases to trimming and J lost 1 base; unmatched junction nucleotides: 5. The CDR3 sequence: CASSLQGFSYNSPLHF. The CDR3 bases are TGTGCCAGCAGCCTACAGGGGTTTTCCTATAATTCACCCCTCCACTTT.

The chain combines TRBV5-4 with TRBJ2-6; 8 bases align to TRBD1. The trim removed 4 bases at V and 0 bases at J, leaving 6 bases unmatched. Germline V CDR1 and CDR2: SGHNT, YYREEE (reference sequence). The CDR3 contains 17 residues. The CDR3 here is CASSPRDRSSGANVLTF. The CDR3 nucleotides read TGTGCCAGCAGCCCCCGGGACAGGAGCTCTGGGGCCAACGTCCTGACTTTC.

The chain uses TRBV18 and TRBJ1-6; D unresolved. The CDR3 runs 14 residues. Germline CDR1 is KGHSH and CDR2 is LQKENI. V was cut by 3 bases and J by 6 bases, with 9 bases left in between. CDR3 sequence: CASSPGHSNSPLHF. The CDR3 region has the DNA TGTGCCAGCTCACCTGGGCACAGTAATTCACCCCTCCACTTT.

This rearrangement joins TRBV15 to TRBJ2-1; TRBD1 matches 8 bases. Germline CDR1 LNHNV, CDR2 YYDKDF (reference sequence). The V and J ends lost 0 bases and 6 bases, in that order; junction bases with no gene match: 7. The CDR3 spans 16 residues. CDR3 in DNA: TGTGCCACCAGCAGAGAGCAGGGGGCGATTCTCAATGAGCAGTTCTTC. Its translation: CATSREQGAILNEQFF.

The V call is TRBV21-1, the J call TRBJ2-5. TRBV21-1 is an annotated pseudogene. This CDR3 comprises 16 residues. The CDR3 sequence: CASSKAGSSKKETQYF. DNA of the CDR3: TGTGCCAGCAGCAAAGCTGGCAGCTCCAAAAAAGAGACCCAGTACTTC.

The chain is built from TRBV19 and TRBJ1-3; a possible D gene is TRBD1 (5 bases). This CDR3 region has 15 residues. The ends were cut back, 5 bases at V and 0 bases at J, with 11 bases in the middle. The germline V gene encodes CDR1 LNHDA and CDR2 SQIVND (reference sequence). In DNA, the CDR3 is TGTGCCAGTAGTCGACAGCCTTCCTCTGGAAACACCATATATTTT. Amino acid sequence: CASSRQPSSGNTIYF.

This clone has more than one count but fewer than ten. J is TRBJ2-1 and V is TRBV29-1, with D unresolved. The V end was cut by 6 bases, the J end by 0 bases, with 12 bases between. Germline V CDR1 and CDR2: SQVTM, ANQGSEA. The CDR3 totals 14 residues. The CDR3 DNA reads as TGCAGCGTCAAGACCCCCGGCTCCTACAATGAGCAGTTCTTC. This codes for CSVKTPGSYNEQFF.

The chain joins TRBV19 to TRBJ1-1, with D perhaps TRBD1 (6 bases). Germline-derived CDR1 and CDR2 are LNHDA and SQIVND (reference sequence). The CDR3 length is 16 residues. V was trimmed by 3 bases and J by 3 bases, leaving 17 bases between them. CDR3 nucleotide sequence: TGTGCCAGTAGTATCCAGGGGACGGTTGGATACACTGAAGCTTTCTTT. Encoded protein: CASSIQGTVGYTEAFF.

This rearrangement joins TRBV11-3 to TRBJ1-4; 7 bases align to TRBD1. V gave up 5 bases and J gave up 3 bases; unmatched junction bases: 6. Germline V gene lookup returns CDR1 SGHNT and CDR2 YENEEA. The CDR3 loop spans 15 amino acids. CDR3 sequence reads: CASSIGQEANEKLFF. CDR3 nucleotide sequence: TGTGCCAGCAGCATTGGACAGGAAGCTAATGAAAAACTGTTTTTT.

V gene TRBV12-3 or TRBV12-4 combines with J gene TRBJ1-1; D is unclear. V gave up 5 bases and J gave up 8 bases, with 15 bases separating them. The CDR3 contains 13 residues. CDR3 bases: TGTGCCAGCAGTGCTTGGGGAGCCTACGAAGCTTTCTTT. Its protein is CASSAWGAYEAFF.

This chain links TRBV9 with TRBJ2-1; 14 nucleotides agree with TRBD2. V was clipped by 3 bases and J by 5 bases; unmatched bases: 4. The CDR3 is 16 residues long. Germline CDR1 is SGDLS and CDR2 is YYNGEE. The CDR3 protein is CASSARLAGGHNEQFF. CDR3 sequence (DNA): TGTGCCAGCAGCGCCCGACTAGCGGGGGGGCACAATGAGCAGTTCTTC. The full variable domain, completed using reference TRBV9 and TRBJ2-1, is DSGVTQTPKHLITATGQRVTLRCSPRSGDLSVYWYQQSLDQGLQFLIQYYNGEERAKGNILERFSAQQFPDLHSELNLSSLELGDSALYFCASSARLAGGHNEQFFGPGTRLTVL.

The chain is built from TRBV15 and TRBJ1-1; perhaps TRBD1 as D (6 bases). This CDR3 has 14 amino acids. Per germline, CDR1 LNHNV and CDR2 YYDKDF (reference sequence). Deletions cut 5 bases from V and 0 bases from J, with 10 bases between. The CDR3 bases are TGTGCCACCAGCCGAGGGGGGCTGAACACTGAAGCTTTCTTT. Protein: CATSRGGLNTEAFF.

The chain employs TRBV19 and TRBJ2-2; D not resolved. The CDR3 covers 12 residues. Germline values: CDR1 LNHDA, CDR2 SQIVND (reference sequence). Between the trimmed V and J ends, which lost 6 bases and 2 bases, there was a span of 4 bases. Here the CDR3 reads CASSPNTGELFF. The CDR3 bases are TGTGCCAGTAGCCCAAACACCGGGGAGCTGTTTTTT.

The chain joins TRBV5-4 to TRBJ2-7; 9 positions agree with TRBD2. With V trimmed by 3 bases and J by 7 bases, 11 bases remained unmatched. The CDR3 covers 15 residues. Germline V CDR1 and CDR2: SGHNT, YYREEE (reference sequence). The CDR3 nucleotides read TGTGCCAGCAGCTCCCGACTAGCGGCCTCGGGGGAGCAGTACTTC. Protein: CASSSRLAASGEQYF. The complete variable domain, with remaining parts taken from reference TRBV5-4 and TRBJ2-7, reads ETGVTQSPTHLIKTRGQQVTLRCSSQSGHNTVSWYQQALGQGPQFIFQYYREEENGRGNFPPRFSGLQFPNYSSELNVNALELDDSALYLCASSSRLAASGEQYFGPGTRLTVT.

V gene TRBV5-4 combines with J gene TRBJ1-3, with unresolved D. Germline V CDR1 and CDR2: SGHNT, YYREEE (reference sequence). The CDR3 runs to 14 residues. The germline V and J ends were trimmed by 3 bases and 2 bases, with 9 bases remaining between them. The CDR3 loop reads CASSSPGTGNTIYF. In nucleotides, the CDR3 is TGTGCCAGCAGCTCCCCTGGGACTGGAAACACCATATATTTT. The whole variable domain, filled in from reference TRBV5-4 and TRBJ1-3, reads ETGVTQSPTHLIKTRGQQVTLRCSSQSGHNTVSWYQQALGQGPQFIFQYYREEENGRGNFPPRFSGLQFPNYSSELNVNALELDDSALYLCASSSPGTGNTIYFGEGSWLTVV.

The chain couples TRBV7-2 to TRBJ2-1, with TRBD2 matching over 12 bases. Per the germline V gene, CDR1 is SGHTA and CDR2 is FQGNSA. V shed 5 bases and J 7 bases; nucleotides not matched to a gene: 12. This CDR3 is built from 17 residues. CDR3 coding DNA: TGTGCCAGCAGCCCAAAACTAGCGGGGGGCCTGGGTAATGAGCAGTTCTTC. This sequence encodes CASSPKLAGGLGNEQFF.

The gene calls are TRBV2 and TRBJ1-2; D is uncertain. Trimming removed 5 bases at V and 7 bases at J, with 20 bases between. Per the germline V gene, CDR1 is SNHLY and CDR2 is FYNNEI. The CDR3 consists of 15 residues. The CDR3 sequence: CASSSTSQKTLGYTF. In DNA form, the CDR3 reads TGTGCCAGCAGTTCGACAAGCCAAAAGACTCTTGGCTACACCTTC. Complete variable domain (other parts from reference TRBV2 and TRBJ1-2): EPEVTQTPSHQVTQMGQEVILRCVPISNHLYFYWYRQILGQKVEFLVSFYNNEISEKSEIFDDQFSVERPDGSNFTLKIRSTKLEDSAMYFCASSSTSQKTLGYTFGSGTRLTVV.

The chain links TRBV28 to TRBJ1-4; possibly TRBD1 for D (6 bases). The CDR3 is 14 residues long. Trimming took 3 bases from V and 7 from J, leaving 12 bases between them. The V gene's germline CDR1 is MDHEN and CDR2 SYDVKM. CDR3 sequence: CASSFGGAGEKLFF. For the CDR3, the DNA is TGTGCCAGCAGTTTTGGGGGGGCTGGTGAAAAACTGTTTTTT.

V usage is TRBV5-1 and J usage is TRBJ1-1; D is possibly TRBD1 (6 bases). The germline V gene has CDR1 SGHRS and CDR2 YFSETQ. Trimming left V 4 bases short and J 4 bases short, with 17 bases between. The length of the CDR3 is 15 residues. The CDR3 sequence: CASSPLQGSSTEAFF. CDR3 coding DNA: TGCGCCAGCAGCCCACTACAGGGCTCAAGCACTGAAGCTTTCTTT. The variable domain in full, with the rest retrieved from reference TRBV5-1 and TRBJ1-1, is KAGVTQTPRYLIKTRGQQVTLSCSPISGHRSVSWYQQTPGQGLQFLFEYFSETQRNKGNFPGRFSGRQFSNSRSEMNVSTLELGDSALYLCASSPLQGSSTEAFFGQGTRLTVV.

The chain combines TRBV2 with TRBJ1-5; 7 positions agree with TRBD1. Trimming at V came to 5 bases and at J to 2 bases, leaving 6 bases not matched to a gene. The germline V gene encodes CDR1 SNHLY and CDR2 FYNNEI. CDR3 length: 15 amino acids. The CDR3 DNA reads TGTGCCAGCAGTCGACAGGGTGGAGGCAATCAGCCCCAGCATTTT. Amino acid sequence: CASSRQGGGNQPQHF.

The rearrangement links TRBV7-8 to TRBJ1-2, with 7 positions matching TRBD1. The CDR3 has 16 residues. CDR1 is SGHVS and CDR2 is FQNEAQ in the germline V gene. V lost 7 bases and J lost 0; bases outside the gene matches: 11. CDR3 sequence reads: CASNRGRTASNYGYTF. The CDR3 DNA is TGTGCCAGCAACAGGGGACGTACGGCTTCTAACTATGGCTACACCTTC.

This clone was recorded once. The CDR3 here is CASEPRTDTQYF. The CDR3 nucleotides are TGTGCCAGCGAGCCCAGAACAGATACGCAGTATTTT. This sequence joins TRBV6-5 and TRBJ2-3; D call uncertain. Germline CDR1 reads MNHEY; CDR2 reads SVGAGI. The CDR3 consists of 12 residues. The V end was cut by 8 bases, the J end by 3 bases, with 9 bases between.

In the case of this clone: The junction departs from the called germline gene at one end, perhaps through a read error. This rearrangement joins TRBV19 to TRBJ2-3; 8 nucleotides align to TRBD2. This CDR3 has 17 amino acids. Germline V gene lookup returns CDR1 LNHDA and CDR2 SQIVND (reference sequence). CDR3 sequence: CPTAVAGRVGPADTQYF. CDR3 bases: TGCCCCACCGCAGTAGCGGGGCGGGTAGGGCCCGCAGATACGCAGTATTTT. The full variable domain, completed using reference TRBV19 and TRBJ2-3, is DGGITQSPKYLFRKEGQNVTLSCEQNLNHDAMYWYRQDPGQGLRLIYYSQIVNDFQKGDIAEGYSVSREKKESFPLTVTSAQKNPTAFYLCPTAVAGRVGPADTQYFGPGTRLTVL.

The rearrangement links TRBV7-9 to TRBJ2-3; 10 bases match TRBD1. The germline gives CDR1 SEHNR, CDR2 FQNEAQ (reference sequence). V shed 6 bases and J 3 bases; nucleotides not matched to a gene: 6. This CDR3 has 15 amino acids. The CDR3 is CASSTGTGVTDTQYF. CDR3 DNA: TGTGCCAGCAGTACCGGGACAGGGGTAACAGATACGCAGTATTTT.